This T cell receptor beta chain was profiled in a study of T cells in Graves' hyperthyroidism and ophthalmopathy (dated by TCRdb to about 2019). The study in broad terms: Peripheral blood samples were taken at the time of initial diagnosis, prior to any treatment. To identify TCR V-J signatures that set the groups apart, the researchers used a discovery cohort of about a hundred patients, made up of 43 with Graves' ophthalmopathy and around 58 with stable Graves' hyperthyroidism. Prospective prediction of ophthalmopathy was tested in an independent validation cohort consisting of 18 hyperthyroidism patients and 15 or so patients who later progressed to ophthalmopathy. The 75 to 100 discovery patients were randomly split 7:3 into training and test sets. Thyroid tissue and blood T-cell repertoires from several Graves' hyperthyroidism patients were also compared in the study. Following sampling, methimazole starting at 30 mg daily was given to hyperthyroidism patients, and high-dose intravenous methylprednisolone was given to ophthalmopathy patients. TCR Vbeta CDR3 sequencing of some 140 peripheral blood samples (43 ophthalmopathy, some 75 hyperthyroidism and roughly 17 progressor patients) is reported in the paper. Broader findings and caveats from the paper: Most expanded thyroid clonotypes (frequency above 0.001) were also detected in blood, suggesting blood repertoires may reflect thyroid immune responses. No statistical method was used to fix the sample size in advance, and group allocation was not hidden from the investigators. In validation, the model predicted progression to ophthalmopathy with around 71% sensitivity and approximately 78% specificity, a median of roughly seven months before onset. In cross-validation, a model built on a 13 V-J signature told ophthalmopathy apart from stable hyperthyroidism with just under 90% sensitivity and roughly 81% specificity, and in testing the same model reached 80%/75%.

Details on this clonotype: The target of this receptor is not known. No much larger clone exists at a distance of one base, and base qualities are not known.

The TCR beta CDR3 regions were amplified from RNA transcripts. The TCR CDR3 was subjected to a first round of RT-PCR using the HTBI primer set and the Qiagen OneStep RT-PCR kit. A second multiplex PCR round built the libraries, followed by size selection and purification. The libraries were sequenced on an Illumina HiSeq2000 using paired-end 100 bp reads. On the study's bioinformatics: SOAPnuke was used to process the raw data, removing reads that contained adapters or uncalled bases, had a mean Phred below 15, or lacked an exact match to the constant primer or identifier. High-quality paired reads were merged with COPE v1.2.5, and unique nucleotide sequences were defined as clonotypes. Clonotypes were aligned to IMGT TRBV, TRBD and TRBJ reference segments using MiTCR v1.1. The analysis included only V-J combinations with a frequency above 0.0001, which together covered roughly 99% of the repertoires. The TCS score was defined as the ratio of F50 (clonal expansion) to E x V (chaos), calculated using BLOSUM62-based TCRdist between CDR3 peptides within each V-J. Welch's t-statistics and random forest reduced fewer than 600 V-J features to 10 to 15, which were used in a naive Bayes classifier (R e1071). TCRdb reworked the public reads: Q25 trimming with fastp, MiXCR clone assembly, productive beta chains retained. Identical CDR3 protein sequences are pooled into one entry, listed with their most common genes and DNA. The V and J calls come from TCRdb's annotation, not from the publication. In this sample the table shows hundreds of thousands of distinct CDR3 sequences, around 18% of which occur a single time. The ten largest clones capture around two fifths of the sample.

Compared with germline, V lacks 4 bases and J lacks 0 bases; bases without a gene match: 3. The CDR3 runs 14 residues from the cysteine to the phenylalanine. Only the CDR3 portion is preserved as DNA: 42 bases, with reading frame beginning at the first base. CDR1 and CDR2, looked up from the germline V gene, are SGHRS and YFSETQ. Stable Graves' hyperthyroidism was defined as no progression to ophthalmopathy during 18 months of follow-up. Hyperthyroidism patients were newly diagnosed, with disease duration under 2 months, and aged 18 to 65 years. Exclusion was applied to patients with uncontrolled infections, other autoimmune diseases, pregnancy or lactation. Diagnoses were established on the basis of clinical symptoms, serum thyroxine and TRAb, thyroid ultrasound, and orbital computed tomography. PBMCs were isolated from 7.5 to 10 ml of fresh peripheral blood by Ficoll-Paque density gradient centrifugation. Trizol reagent was used to extract total RNA, and RNA quality was then checked on an Agilent 2100 Bioanalyzer.

The origin of this receptor is a man aged 35 to 55 with Graves' hyperthyroidism. The chain joins TRBV5-1 to TRBJ2-5, with 7 central nucleotides matching TRBD1. The sequencing input was blood. CDR3 protein: CASSTGQYQETQYF. In nucleotides, the sequence is TGCGCCAGCAGCACGGGACAGTACCAAGAGACCCAGTACTTC.